Listed here are 18 T cell receptor beta chains from one sample, sequenced in a study of cytomegalovirus exposure and HLA in healthy donors. PCR amplification relied on 60 Vbeta primers (plus 13 Jbeta primers). Some clones are missing from TCRdb's copy, which holds only in-frame ones; the method was immunoSEQ multiplex PCR. The data contain about 150,000 clones, 81% of them seen just once; the ten biggest clones take up 1.3%. Sequenced sample: PBMCs. Receptors were obtained from a man over 45 in good health and CMV-seropositive.

The chain is built from TRBV5-1 and TRBJ2-5; 11 bases match TRBD1. CDR3 size: 17 residues. V gave up 0 bases and J gave up 5 bases; unmatched junction bases: 9. Germline assignment: CDR1 SGHRS and CDR2 YFSETQ. In DNA, the CDR3 is TGCGCCAGCAGCTTGGGGGGGACAGGGGGAAGTATGGAGACCCAGTACTTC. Protein sequence: CASSLGGTGGSMETQYF.

V usage is TRBV6-1 and J usage is TRBJ1-2, with D unclear. With 3 bases removed from V and 2 bases from J, the gap between germline ends came to 7 bases. The CDR3 runs 13 residues. Germline CDR1 MNHNS, CDR2 SASEGT. The CDR3 spells CASSDRLNYGYTF. The DNA of the CDR3 is TGTGCCAGCAGTGACAGGCTGAACTATGGCTACACCTTC.

The chain joins TRBV6-4 to TRBJ2-3; 9 nucleotides agree with TRBD2. Germline CDR1 is MRHNA and CDR2 is SNTAGT. V gave up 3 bases and J gave up 5 bases; unmatched junction bases: 6. The CDR3 extends over 15 amino acids. The CDR3 reads CASSEGAGGKDTQYF. CDR3 nucleotides: TGTGCCAGCAGTGAGGGAGCGGGGGGTAAAGATACGCAGTATTTT.

This chain connects TRBV7-9 to TRBJ1-2; D perhaps matches TRBD1 (6 bases). Germline V CDR1 and CDR2: SEHNR, FQNEAQ (reference sequence). Trimming took 5 bases from V and 2 from J, leaving 9 bases between them. This CDR3 has 13 amino acids. The CDR3 spells CASSRQENYGYTF. CDR3 in DNA: TGTGCCAGCAGCCGACAGGAGAACTATGGCTACACCTTC.

V gene TRBV7-3 combines with J gene TRBJ2-2, with D possibly matching TRBD1 (6 bases). The CDR3 is made up of 13 amino acids. Germline CDR1 SGHTA, CDR2 FQGTGA. Trimming took 5 bases from V and 6 from J, leaving 10 bases between them. The CDR3 coding sequence is TGTGCCAGCAGCCCTACAGGGCCCGGGGAGCTGTTTTTT. Protein: CASSPTGPGELFF.

Only one count was recorded for this clone. The J gene is TRBJ2-2, the V gene TRBV6-6; 12 bases align to TRBD2. Trimming removed 6 bases from V and 2 bases from J; junction bases left unmatched: 4. Per the germline V gene, CDR1 is MNHNY and CDR2 is SVGAGI (reference sequence). This CDR3 comprises 16 residues. The CDR3 loop reads CASRGGLAGNTGELFF. For the CDR3, the DNA is TGTGCCAGCAGGGGTGGACTAGCGGGAAACACCGGGGAGCTGTTTTTT.

This clone was detected a few times. This rearrangement joins TRBV6-1 to TRBJ1-1, with D tentatively TRBD1 (5 bases). There are 15 residues in the CDR3. Trimming cost V 1 base and J 3 bases, with 12 bases left between them. Germline CDR1 MNHNS, CDR2 SASEGT. The CDR3 region is CASSEEVGQYTEAFF. CDR3 nucleotide sequence: TGTGCCAGCAGTGAAGAAGTGGGGCAGTACACTGAAGCTTTCTTT.

The J gene is TRBJ2-5, the V gene TRBV5-4; 8 nucleotides align to TRBD2. CDR1 and CDR2 (germline): SGHNT, YYREEE (reference sequence). J gave up 5 bases and V 3 bases, and 6 bases lay outside the gene matches. There are 14 residues in the CDR3. The CDR3 is CASSSGGGRETQYF. For the CDR3, the DNA is TGTGCCAGCAGCTCGGGCGGGGGGCGGGAGACCCAGTACTTC.

The chain links TRBV7-2 to TRBJ2-1, with TRBD2 identical over 9 bases. With V trimmed by 1 base and J by 15 bases, 10 bases remained unmatched. CDR3 size: 14 residues. Germline CDR1 is SGHTA and CDR2 is FQGNSA. In DNA, the CDR3 is TGTGCCAGCAGCTTAGGGGCTAGCGGGGCCCGCTGGTTCTTC. Its protein is CASSLGASGARWFF.

This chain links TRBV6-1 with TRBJ2-5, with D possibly TRBD2 on 6 matching bases. Per germline, CDR1 MNHNS and CDR2 SASEGT. The germline V and J ends were trimmed by 1 base and 5 bases, with 11 bases remaining between them. CDR3 length equals 14 residues. CDR3 DNA: TGTGCCAGCAGTGAAGGGGGGGTTTGGGAGACCCAGTACTTC. The encoded protein is CASSEGGVWETQYF.

Only a few counts were recorded for this clone. The chain is built from TRBV19 and TRBJ2-7; 8 bases agree with TRBD1. The CDR3 has 12 amino acids. Germline CDR1 reads LNHDA; CDR2 reads SQIVND (reference sequence). The V gene end was trimmed by 9 bases and the J gene end by 2 bases; junction bases not matched to a gene: 3. The CDR3 DNA is TGTGCCAGCGGACAGGGAACCTACGAGCAGTACTTC. Its protein is CASGQGTYEQYF.

Here the CDR3 reads CASSFQAGGMNTEAFF. DNA of the CDR3: TGTGCCAGCAGCTTTCAGGCAGGGGGCATGAACACTGAAGCTTTCTTT. J is TRBJ1-1 and V is TRBV11-2; 8 bases fit TRBD1. The trim removed 3 bases at V and 0 bases at J, leaving 6 bases unmatched. CDR3 length equals 16 residues. Looked up from germline, CDR1 is SGHAT and CDR2 is FQNNGV.

CDR3 nucleotides: TGTGCCAGCAGCTTGGAACAGGGAGGGAACGGGTACAATGAGCAGTTCTTC. Its translation is CASSLEQGGNGYNEQFF. The rearrangement uses TRBV5-6 and TRBJ2-1, with D possibly being TRBD2 (7 bases). The CDR3 length is 17 residues. Germline CDR1 SGHDT, CDR2 YYEEEE. V was trimmed by 0 bases and J by 4 bases, leaving 17 bases between them.

In this sample, this clone turned up once. V is TRBV5-1 and J is TRBJ1-1; D uncertain. The CDR3 sequence is 14 residues long. V lost 1 base and J lost 4, with 11 bases in between. Germline lookup yields CDR1 SGHRS and CDR2 YFSETQ. In nucleotides, the CDR3 is TGCGCCAGCAGCTTGTTGGGAGGTAGCACTGAAGCTTTCTTT. Translated: CASSLLGGSTEAFF. Based on the CDR3 plus reference TRBV5-1 and TRBJ1-1, the full variable domain is KAGVTQTPRYLIKTRGQQVTLSCSPISGHRSVSWYQQTPGQGLQFLFEYFSETQRNKGNFPGRFSGRQFSNSRSEMNVSTLELGDSALYLCASSLLGGSTEAFFGQGTRLTVV.

This chain links TRBV14 with TRBJ2-2, with 8 bases identical to TRBD1. Germline V gene data show CDR1 as SGHDN and CDR2 as FVKESK. J lost 7 bases, V lost 4 bases, and 5 bases had no gene match. The CDR3 consists of 14 residues. The CDR3, as DNA: TGTGCCAGCAGCCCTCGACAGGGGCACGGGGAGCTGTTTTTT. It encodes CASSPRQGHGELFF.

This chain joins TRBV18 and TRBJ1-1; D gene unclear. Germline V CDR1 and CDR2: KGHSH, LQKENI. The CDR3 has 15 residues. Trimming left V 3 bases short and J 4 bases short, with 15 bases between. DNA for the CDR3: TGTGCCAGCTCACCGACGCCCCCCTGGGCCACTGAAGCTTTCTTT. Protein sequence: CASSPTPPWATEAFF.

The rearrangement joins TRBV9 to TRBJ2-5, with 7 bases lining up with TRBD1. The J call may be faulty, since TRBJ2-7 better matches the DNA end. Per germline, CDR1 SGDLS and CDR2 YYNGEE. The length of the CDR3 is 15 residues. This chain's CDR3 is CASSVGGTASYEQYF. CDR3 nucleotides: TGTGCCAGCAGCGTAGGAGGGACAGCCTCCTACGAGCAGTACTTC.

This chain connects TRBV11-2 to TRBJ1-4; D is perhaps TRBD1 (5 bases). Per the germline V gene, CDR1 is SGHAT and CDR2 is FQNNGV. V was trimmed by 1 base and J by 4 bases, leaving 10 bases between them. This CDR3 region has 15 residues. The CDR3 loop reads CASSLAGGGNEKLFF. The CDR3 nucleotides are TGTGCCAGCAGCTTAGCGGGGGGAGGTAATGAAAAACTGTTTTTT. Full variable domain (outside the CDR3, taken from reference TRBV11-2 and TRBJ1-4): EAGVAQSPRYKIIEKRQSVAFWCNPISGHATLYWYQQILGQGPKLLIQFQNNGVVDDSQLPKDRFSAERLKGVDSTLKIQPAKLEDSAVYLCASSLAGGGNEKLFFGSGTQLSVL.